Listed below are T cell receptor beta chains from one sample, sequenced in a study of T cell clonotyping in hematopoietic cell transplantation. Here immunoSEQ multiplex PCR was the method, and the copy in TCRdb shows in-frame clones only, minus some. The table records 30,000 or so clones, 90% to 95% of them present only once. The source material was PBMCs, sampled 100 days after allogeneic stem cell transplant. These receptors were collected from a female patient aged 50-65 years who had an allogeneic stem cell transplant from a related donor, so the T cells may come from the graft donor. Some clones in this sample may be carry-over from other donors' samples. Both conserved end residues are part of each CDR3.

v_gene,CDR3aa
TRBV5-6,CASSLEIAGGQTGELFF
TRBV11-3,CASSSNRGTGELFF
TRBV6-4,CASSVGHTDTQYF
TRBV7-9,CASSLQGATEAFF
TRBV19,CASSRYTGELFF
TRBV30,CAWSSKTGINTEAFF
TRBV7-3,CASSLDRNYEQYF
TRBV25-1,CASSEHRVRETQYF
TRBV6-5,CASTKGLHLNYGYTF
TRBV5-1,CASSHRGAWNTEAFF
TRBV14,CASSPWTANTGELFF
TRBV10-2,CASSEFYEQYF
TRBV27,CASSFLGGSDGYTF
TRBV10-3,CAIRPSLIVSASPLHF
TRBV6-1,CASSERVTEAFF
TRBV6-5,CASSRRGRGSPLHF
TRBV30,CAWSYPENTEAFF
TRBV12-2,CASRLKRTSGGPEAYEQYF
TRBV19,CASSTDRGRRNQPQHF
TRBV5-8,CASSTDRAYSNQPQHF
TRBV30,CAWSRTGQYNQPQHF
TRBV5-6,CASSLEIAGGQTGELFF